Presented here are 12 T cell receptor beta chains from one specimen sequenced in a study of blood T cell repertoires in COVID-19. Measured with immunoSEQ multiplex PCR; TCRdb has only the in-frame clones, and not every one. The sample holds approximately 200,000 clones, around 89% seen once. The sequenced sample was PBMCs or T cells enriched from blood (not recorded which). The receptors here all came from a young man who had recovered from COVID-19.

The chain has TRBV2 and TRBJ1-6, with D possibly being TRBD1 (6 bases). The CDR3 covers 14 residues. Trimming cost V 2 bases and J 10 bases, with 12 bases left between them. Germline V lookup: CDR1 SNHLY, CDR2 FYNNEI. The CDR3, as DNA: TGTGCCAGCAGTGAAACAGGGATAACATCACCCCTCCACTTT. Translated: CASSETGITSPLHF. Full variable domain (missing parts from reference TRBV2 and TRBJ1-6): EPEVTQTPSHQVTQMGQEVILRCVPISNHLYFYWYRQILGQKVEFLVSFYNNEISEKSEIFDDQFSVERPDGSNFTLKIRSTKLEDSAMYFCASSETGITSPLHFGNGTRLTVT.

The genes are TRBV30 and TRBJ1-6; D is perhaps TRBD1 (5 bases). Trimming cost V 0 bases and J 8 bases, with 20 bases left between them. Germline loops: CDR1 GTSNPN, CDR2 SVGIG (reference sequence). CDR3 length: 17 residues. The CDR3, as DNA: TGTGCCTGGAGTGTAGGGGACTTAACAGGACCACATTCACCCCTCCACTTT. It is translated as CAWSVGDLTGPHSPLHF.

The rearrangement uses TRBV7-4 and TRBJ2-1; TRBD2 aligns across 10 bases. CDR1 and CDR2 from the germline V gene are SGHVT and SQSDAQ. The trim removed 4 bases at V and 4 bases at J, leaving 10 bases unmatched. The CDR3 totals 17 residues. This CDR3 reads CASSCVCSGRRYNEQFF. CDR3 DNA: TGTGCCAGCAGCTGCGTGTGTAGCGGGAGGAGATACAATGAGCAGTTCTTC.

As DNA, the CDR3 is TGTGCTAGTGGTCGGGCGGGGACAGCGGTGAATGAGCAGTTCTTC. Protein sequence: CASGRAGTAVNEQFF. The chain has TRBV12-5 and TRBJ2-1; D is perhaps TRBD1 (7 bases). The germline gives CDR1 LGHNT, CDR2 FRNRAP. The CDR3 covers 15 residues. V was clipped by 5 bases and J by 7 bases, with 18 bases between them. Full variable domain (rest looked up from reference TRBV12-5 and TRBJ2-1): DARVTQTPRHKVTEMGQEVTMRCQPILGHNTVFWYRQTMMQGLELLAYFRNRAPLDDSGMPKDRFSAEMPDATLATLKIQPSEPRDSAVYFCASGRAGTAVNEQFFGPGTRLTVL.

The genes are TRBV10-2 and TRBJ2-7; 10 nucleotides agree with TRBD2. CDR3 length: 14 residues. The germline CDR1 and CDR2 sequences are WSHSY and SAAADI. After removal of 6 bases from V and 4 bases from J, the junction contained 6 bases not matched to a gene. CDR3 sequence (DNA): TGCGCCAGCAGAATAGGACTAGCGGATTACGAGCAGTACTTC. Translated, it gives CASRIGLADYEQYF.

This clone was detected once. J is TRBJ2-7 and V is TRBV28, with 7 bases lining up with TRBD2. V dropped 3 bases and J dropped 5; count of bases not matched to a gene: 13. The CDR3 totals 16 residues. In germline, CDR1 is MDHEN, CDR2 SYDVKM. This chain's CDR3 is CASSFAGEDFWHEQYF. For the CDR3, the DNA is TGTGCCAGCAGTTTTGCGGGAGAGGATTTTTGGCACGAGCAGTACTTC.

This clone has a single count. The genes are TRBV30 and TRBJ1-4, with 10 bases fitting TRBD1. V shed 8 bases and J 8 bases; nucleotides not matched to a gene: 5. The CDR3 contains 12 residues. Germline CDR1 is GTSNPN and CDR2 is SVGIG (reference sequence). The CDR3 DNA is TGTGCCGGGGACAGGGGAGGAGAAAAACTGTTTTTT. Translating gives CAGDRGGEKLFF.

J is TRBJ2-7 and V is TRBV4-2, with D perhaps matching TRBD2 (5 bases). Germline V lookup: CDR1 LGHNA, CDR2 YNFKEQ. The CDR3 totals 15 residues. Trimming took off 1 base at V and 0 bases at J, with 10 bases between the two ends. The CDR3 loop is CASSQAGGPSYEQYF. CDR3 DNA: TGTGCCAGCAGCCAAGCTGGCGGGCCCTCCTACGAGCAGTACTTC.

The rearrangement links TRBV9 to TRBJ2-4; D perhaps matches TRBD2 (6 bases). V lost 0 bases, J lost 6 bases, and 10 bases lay in between. The CDR3 contains 14 residues. Germline V CDR1 and CDR2: SGDLS, YYNGEE. CDR3 coding DNA: TGTGCCAGCAGCGTAGGGCAGGGAGGAAACATTCAGTACTTC. It is translated as CASSVGQGGNIQYF.

This chain connects TRBV28 to TRBJ2-5, with a weak D call TRBD1 (5 bases). Germline lookup yields CDR1 MDHEN and CDR2 SYDVKM. CDR3 length: 15 amino acids. V gave up 2 bases and J gave up 1 base, with 11 bases separating them. The CDR3 sequence is CASSLGQGFQETQYF. CDR3 nucleotide sequence: TGTGCCAGCAGTTTAGGTCAGGGCTTCCAAGAGACCCAGTACTTC.

V is TRBV7-2 and J is TRBJ2-2, with unresolved D. The germline V gene encodes CDR1 SGHTA and CDR2 FQGNSA. Between the trimmed V and J ends, which lost 5 bases and 6 bases, there was a span of 13 bases. The CDR3 runs 14 residues. The chain's CDR3 is CASSPRAGPGELFF. The CDR3 bases are TGTGCCAGCAGCCCAAGAGCTGGGCCCGGGGAGCTGTTTTTT.

CDR3 bases: TGTGCCAGCAGTGTGTTCAGGGCCTACGAGCAGTACTTC. Amino acid sequence: CASSVFRAYEQYF. The gene calls are TRBV2 and TRBJ2-7, with D possibly being TRBD1 (5 bases). V dropped 4 bases and J dropped 2 bases, with 9 bases sitting between them. The germline V gene encodes CDR1 SNHLY and CDR2 FYNNEI. The CDR3 is made up of 13 amino acids.